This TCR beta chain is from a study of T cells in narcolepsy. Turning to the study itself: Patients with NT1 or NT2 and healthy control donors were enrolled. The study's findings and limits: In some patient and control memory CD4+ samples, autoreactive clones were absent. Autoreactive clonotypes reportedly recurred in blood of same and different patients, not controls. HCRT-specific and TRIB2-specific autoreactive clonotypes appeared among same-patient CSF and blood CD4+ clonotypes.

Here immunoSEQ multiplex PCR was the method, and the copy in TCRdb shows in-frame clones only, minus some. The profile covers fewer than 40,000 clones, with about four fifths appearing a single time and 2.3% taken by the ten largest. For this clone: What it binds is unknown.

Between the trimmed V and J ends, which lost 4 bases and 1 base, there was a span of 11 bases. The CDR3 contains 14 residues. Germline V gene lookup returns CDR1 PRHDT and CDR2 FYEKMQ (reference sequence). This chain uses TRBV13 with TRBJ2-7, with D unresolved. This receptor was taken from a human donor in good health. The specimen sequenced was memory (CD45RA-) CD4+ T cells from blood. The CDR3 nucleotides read TGTGCCAGCAGCTCCACCCGGCAATCCTACGAGCAGTACTTC. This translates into CASSSTRQSYEQYF.